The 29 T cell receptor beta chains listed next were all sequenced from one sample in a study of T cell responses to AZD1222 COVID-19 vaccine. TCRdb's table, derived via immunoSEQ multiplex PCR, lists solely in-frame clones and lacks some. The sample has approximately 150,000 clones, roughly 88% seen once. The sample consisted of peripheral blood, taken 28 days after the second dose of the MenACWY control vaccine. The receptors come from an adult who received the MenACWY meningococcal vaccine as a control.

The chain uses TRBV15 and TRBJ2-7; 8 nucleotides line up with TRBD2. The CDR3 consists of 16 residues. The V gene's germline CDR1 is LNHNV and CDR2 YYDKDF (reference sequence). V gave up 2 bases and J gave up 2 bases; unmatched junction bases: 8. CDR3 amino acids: CATSRSLTSGTYEQYF. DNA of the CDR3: TGTGCCACCAGCAGATCATTAACTAGCGGAACCTACGAGCAGTACTTC. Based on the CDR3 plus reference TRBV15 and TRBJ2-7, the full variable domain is DAMVIQNPRYQVTQFGKPVTLSCSQTLNHNVMYWYQQKSSQAPKLLFHYYDKDFNNEADTPDNFQSRRPNTSFCFLDIRSPGLGDTAMYLCATSRSLTSGTYEQYFGPGTRLTVT.

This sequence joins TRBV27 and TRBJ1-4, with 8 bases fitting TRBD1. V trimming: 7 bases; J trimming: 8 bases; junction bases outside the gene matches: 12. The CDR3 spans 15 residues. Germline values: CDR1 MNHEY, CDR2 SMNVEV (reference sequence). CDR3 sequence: CASKRGQGLEEKLFF. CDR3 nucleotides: TGTGCCAGCAAGAGAGGACAGGGATTAGAAGAAAAACTGTTTTTT.

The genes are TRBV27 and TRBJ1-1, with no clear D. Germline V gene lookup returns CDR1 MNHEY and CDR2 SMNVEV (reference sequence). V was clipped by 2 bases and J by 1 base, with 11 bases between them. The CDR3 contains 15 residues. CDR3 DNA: TGTGCCAGCAGTTTAGGCCGAAACCAGAACACTGAAGCTTTCTTT. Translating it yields CASSLGRNQNTEAFF.

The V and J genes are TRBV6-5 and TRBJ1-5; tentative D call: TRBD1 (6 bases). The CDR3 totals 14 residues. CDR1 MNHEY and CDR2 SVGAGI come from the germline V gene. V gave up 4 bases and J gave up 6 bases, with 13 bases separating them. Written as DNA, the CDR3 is TGTGCCAGCAGTTTGGGGGGCAGGGGTCAGCCCCAGCATTTT. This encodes CASSLGGRGQPQHF.

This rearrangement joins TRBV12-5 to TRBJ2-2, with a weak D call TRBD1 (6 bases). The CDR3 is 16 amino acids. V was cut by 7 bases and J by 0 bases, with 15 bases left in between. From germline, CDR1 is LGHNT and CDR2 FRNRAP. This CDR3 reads CASVKTGTTNTGELFF. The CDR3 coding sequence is TGTGCTAGTGTAAAGACCGGGACAACGAACACCGGGGAGCTGTTTTTT.

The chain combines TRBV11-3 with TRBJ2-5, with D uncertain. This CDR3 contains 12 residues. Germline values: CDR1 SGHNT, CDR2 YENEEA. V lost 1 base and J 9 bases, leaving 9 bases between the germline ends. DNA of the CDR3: TGTGCCAGCAGCTTAGGAAATACAGCCCAGTACTTC. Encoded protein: CASSLGNTAQYF. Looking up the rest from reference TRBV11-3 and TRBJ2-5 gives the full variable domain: EAGVVQSPRYKIIEKKQPVAFWCNPISGHNTLYWYLQNLGQGPELLIRYENEEAVDDSQLPKDRFSAERLKGVDSTLKIQPAELGDSAVYLCASSLGNTAQYFGPGTRLLVL.

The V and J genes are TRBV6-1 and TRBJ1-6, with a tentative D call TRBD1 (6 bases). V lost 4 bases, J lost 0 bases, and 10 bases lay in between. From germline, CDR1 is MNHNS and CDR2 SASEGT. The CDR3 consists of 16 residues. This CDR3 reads CASSATGSSYNSPLHF. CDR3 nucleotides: TGTGCCAGCAGTGCAACAGGGAGCTCCTATAATTCACCCCTCCACTTT.

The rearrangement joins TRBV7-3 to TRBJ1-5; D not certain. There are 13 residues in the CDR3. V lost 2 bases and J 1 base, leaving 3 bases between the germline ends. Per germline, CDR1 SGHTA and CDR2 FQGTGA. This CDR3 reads CASSLDSNQPQHF. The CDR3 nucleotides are TGTGCCAGCAGCTTAGACAGCAATCAGCCCCAGCATTTT.

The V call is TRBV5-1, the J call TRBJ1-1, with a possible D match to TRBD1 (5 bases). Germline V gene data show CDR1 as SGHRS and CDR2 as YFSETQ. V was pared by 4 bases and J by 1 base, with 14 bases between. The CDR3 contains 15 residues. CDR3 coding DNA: TGCGCCAGCAGCAGAGTGGGACGGACGAACACTGAAGCTTTCTTT. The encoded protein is CASSRVGRTNTEAFF. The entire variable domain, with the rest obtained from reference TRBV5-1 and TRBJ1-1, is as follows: KAGVTQTPRYLIKTRGQQVTLSCSPISGHRSVSWYQQTPGQGLQFLFEYFSETQRNKGNFPGRFSGRQFSNSRSEMNVSTLELGDSALYLCASSRVGRTNTEAFFGQGTRLTVV.

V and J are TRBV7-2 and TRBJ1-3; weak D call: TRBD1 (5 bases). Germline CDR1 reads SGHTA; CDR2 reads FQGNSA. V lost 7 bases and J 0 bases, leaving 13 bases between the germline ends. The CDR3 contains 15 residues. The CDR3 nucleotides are TGTGCCAGCACGCGGGACGGCAACTCTGGAAACACCATATATTTT. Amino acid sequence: CASTRDGNSGNTIYF.

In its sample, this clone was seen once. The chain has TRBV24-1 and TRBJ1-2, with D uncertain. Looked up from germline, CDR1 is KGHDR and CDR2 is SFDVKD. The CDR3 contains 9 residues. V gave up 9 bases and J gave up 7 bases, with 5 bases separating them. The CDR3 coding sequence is TGTGCCACCGTTCCTGGCTACACCTTC. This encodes CATVPGYTF.

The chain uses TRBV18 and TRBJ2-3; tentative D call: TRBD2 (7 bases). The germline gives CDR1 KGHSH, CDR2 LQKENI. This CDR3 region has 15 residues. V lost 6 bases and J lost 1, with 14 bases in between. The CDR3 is CASSPRGGGTDTQYF. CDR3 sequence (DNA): TGTGCCAGCTCCCCGAGGGGGGGCGGCACAGATACGCAGTATTTT.

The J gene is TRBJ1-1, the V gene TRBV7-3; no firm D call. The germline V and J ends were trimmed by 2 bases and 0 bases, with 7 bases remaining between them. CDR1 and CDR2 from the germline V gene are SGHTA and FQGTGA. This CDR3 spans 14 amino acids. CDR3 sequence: CASSLSSMNTEAFF. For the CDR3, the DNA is TGTGCCAGCAGCTTATCTTCTATGAACACTGAAGCTTTCTTT.

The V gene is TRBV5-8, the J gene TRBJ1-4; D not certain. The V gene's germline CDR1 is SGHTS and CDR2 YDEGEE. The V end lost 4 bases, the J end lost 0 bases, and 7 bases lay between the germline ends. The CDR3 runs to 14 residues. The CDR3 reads CASSQTTTNEKLFF. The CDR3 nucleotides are TGTGCCAGCAGCCAGACTACAACTAATGAAAAACTGTTTTTT.

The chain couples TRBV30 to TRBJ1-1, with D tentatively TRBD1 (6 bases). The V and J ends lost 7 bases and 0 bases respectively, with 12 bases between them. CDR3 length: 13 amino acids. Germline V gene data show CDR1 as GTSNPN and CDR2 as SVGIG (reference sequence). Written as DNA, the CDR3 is TGTGCCTCGACCAGGGGAATGAACACTGAAGCTTTCTTT. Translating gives CASTRGMNTEAFF.

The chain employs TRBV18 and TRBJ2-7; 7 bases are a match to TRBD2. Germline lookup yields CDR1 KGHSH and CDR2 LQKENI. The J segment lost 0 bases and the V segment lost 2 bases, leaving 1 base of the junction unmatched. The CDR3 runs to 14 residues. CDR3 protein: CASSPGGSSYEQYF. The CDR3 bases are TGTGCCAGCTCACCAGGCGGGAGCTCCTACGAGCAGTACTTC.

Written as DNA, the CDR3 is TGTGCCAGCAGTCCGAGCCGGACAAATGAGCAGTTCTTC. As protein: CASSPSRTNEQFF. The V gene is TRBV27, the J gene TRBJ2-1; perhaps TRBD1 as D (5 bases). There are 13 residues in the CDR3. The germline gives CDR1 MNHEY, CDR2 SMNVEV (reference sequence). V lost 5 bases to trimming and J lost 7 bases, with 12 bases between them.

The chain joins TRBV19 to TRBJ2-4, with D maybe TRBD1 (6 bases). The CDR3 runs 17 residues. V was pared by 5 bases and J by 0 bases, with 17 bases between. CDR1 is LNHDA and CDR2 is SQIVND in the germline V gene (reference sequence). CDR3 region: CASSPQGRVGAKNIQYF. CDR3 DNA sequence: TGTGCCAGTAGTCCACAGGGTAGGGTTGGAGCCAAAAACATTCAGTACTTC.

In DNA, the CDR3 is TGTGCCAGTAGTGGACAGACAAATCAGCCCCAGCATTTT. Protein: CASSGQTNQPQHF. The gene calls are TRBV19 and TRBJ1-5; possibly TRBD1 for D (6 bases). The V end was cut by 5 bases, the J end by 4 bases, with 9 bases between. The CDR3 length is 13 residues. From germline, CDR1 is LNHDA and CDR2 SQIVND (reference sequence).

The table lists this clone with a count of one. The CDR3 sequence is CATSDAGTGDEKLFF. CDR3 bases: TGTGCCACCAGTGATGCCGGGACAGGGGATGAAAAACTGTTTTTT. The V call is TRBV24-1, the J call TRBJ1-4, with TRBD1 matching over 10 bases. Per germline, CDR1 KGHDR and CDR2 SFDVKD. This CDR3 is built from 15 residues. V shed 3 bases, J shed 6 bases, and the junction held 3 bases outside the gene matches.

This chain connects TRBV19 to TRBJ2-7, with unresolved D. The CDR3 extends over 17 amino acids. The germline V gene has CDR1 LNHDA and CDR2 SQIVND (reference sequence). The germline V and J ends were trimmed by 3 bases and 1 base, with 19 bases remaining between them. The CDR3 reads CASSIWASGPRSYEQYF. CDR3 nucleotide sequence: TGTGCCAGTAGTATCTGGGCCTCAGGCCCTAGATCCTACGAGCAGTACTTC.

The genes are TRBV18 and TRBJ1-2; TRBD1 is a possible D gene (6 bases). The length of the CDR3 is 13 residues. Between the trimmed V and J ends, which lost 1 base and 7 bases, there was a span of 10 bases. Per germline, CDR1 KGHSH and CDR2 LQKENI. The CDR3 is CASSPRAGAGYTF. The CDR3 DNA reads TGTGCCAGCTCACCACGGGCAGGGGCTGGCTACACCTTC.

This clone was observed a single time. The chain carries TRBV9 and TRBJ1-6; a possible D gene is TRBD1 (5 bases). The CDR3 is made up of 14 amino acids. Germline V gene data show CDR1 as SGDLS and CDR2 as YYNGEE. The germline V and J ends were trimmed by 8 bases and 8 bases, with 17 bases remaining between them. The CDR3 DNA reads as TGTGCCAGAGACCCGGCGGGGGTCTATTCACCCCTCCACTTT. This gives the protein CARDPAGVYSPLHF.

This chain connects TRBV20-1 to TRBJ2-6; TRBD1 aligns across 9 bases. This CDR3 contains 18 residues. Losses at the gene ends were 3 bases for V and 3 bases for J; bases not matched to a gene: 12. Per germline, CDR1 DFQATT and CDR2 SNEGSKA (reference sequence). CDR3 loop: CSASRTGAASHGANVLTF. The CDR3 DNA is TGCAGTGCTAGTCGGACAGGGGCCGCGTCACATGGGGCCAACGTCCTGACTTTC.

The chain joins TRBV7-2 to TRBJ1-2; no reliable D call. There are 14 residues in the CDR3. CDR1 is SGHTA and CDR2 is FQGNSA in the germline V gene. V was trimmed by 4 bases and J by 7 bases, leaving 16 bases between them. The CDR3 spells CASSYRLNPGGYTF. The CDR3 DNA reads TGTGCCAGCAGCTACAGACTCAACCCGGGTGGCTACACCTTC.

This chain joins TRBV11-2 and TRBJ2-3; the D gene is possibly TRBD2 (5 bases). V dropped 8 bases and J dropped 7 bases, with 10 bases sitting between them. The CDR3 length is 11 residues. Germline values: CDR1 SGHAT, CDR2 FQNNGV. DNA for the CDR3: TGTGCCAGCTCCTTCGGGAATACGCAGTATTTT. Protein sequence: CASSFGNTQYF.

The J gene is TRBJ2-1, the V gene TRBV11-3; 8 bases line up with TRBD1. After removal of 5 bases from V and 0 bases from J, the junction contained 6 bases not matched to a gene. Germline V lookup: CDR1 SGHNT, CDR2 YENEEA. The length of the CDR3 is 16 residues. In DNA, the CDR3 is TGTGCCAGCAGCAGGGGACAGGCGAGCTCCTACAATGAGCAGTTCTTC. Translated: CASSRGQASSYNEQFF.

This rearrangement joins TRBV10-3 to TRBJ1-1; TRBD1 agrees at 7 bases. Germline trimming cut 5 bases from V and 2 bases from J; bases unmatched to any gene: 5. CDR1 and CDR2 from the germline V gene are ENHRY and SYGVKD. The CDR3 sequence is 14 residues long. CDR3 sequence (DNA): TGTGCCATCAGTCAGACAGGGCTAAACACTGAAGCTTTCTTT. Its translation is CAISQTGLNTEAFF.

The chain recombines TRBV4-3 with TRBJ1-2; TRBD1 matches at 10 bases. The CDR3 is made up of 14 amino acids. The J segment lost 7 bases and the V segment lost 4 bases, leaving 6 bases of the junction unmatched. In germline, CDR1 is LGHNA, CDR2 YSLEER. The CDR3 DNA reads TGCGCCAGCAGCCGAGGACAGGGGGAGGGTGGCTACACCTTC. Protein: CASSRGQGEGGYTF.